This is a list of T cell receptor beta chains from one sample in a study of T cells in Graves' hyperthyroidism and ophthalmopathy. Via MiXCR, TCRdb re-called the multiplex PCR reads, giving one row per CDR3 protein. The sample yields 490,000 or so distinct CDR3 sequences, roughly 21% seen once. Sequenced input: blood. These receptors were obtained from a man aged 35 to 55 with Graves' ophthalmopathy. The CDR3 runs from the conserved cysteine through the conserved F or W. D genes are given only for firm matches. Size values are once, few and many counts, or a class for expanded clones, and some rows have none.

V,size,length,D,J,DNA,CDR3
TRBV30,many,11,NA,TRBJ2-7,TGTGCCTGGAGTGAAACACGGGAGCAGTACTTC,CAWSETREQYF
TRBV6-5,NA,15,TRBD1,TRBJ1-2,TGTGCCAGCAGTTACGGGGACAGGCCATCTGGGGGCTACACCTTC,CASSYGDRPSGGYTF
TRBV27,NA,16,NA,TRBJ1-2,TGTGCCAGCAGGAAGAGTATCGGGGGCGAGAGCTATGGCTACACCTTC,CASRKSIGGESYGYTF
TRBV6-1,NA,14,TRBD2,TRBJ2-1,TGTGCCGTCCAACCTAGCGGGACTTACAATGAGCAGTTCTTC,CAVQPSGTYNEQFF
TRBV18,NA,14,NA,TRBJ1-2,TGTGCCAGCTCCCTCAAACCACTAAACTATGGCTACACCTTC,CASSLKPLNYGYTF
TRBV28,few,14,NA,TRBJ2-5,TGTGCCAGCAGTCTGAGGCCGGAGGGGGAGACCCAGTACTTC,CASSLRPEGETQYF
TRBV5-6,NA,15,TRBD1,TRBJ1-5,TGTGCCAGCAGCTCAACAGGGGACGGCAATCAGCCCCAGCATTTT,CASSSTGDGNQPQHF
TRBV7-8,few,15,NA,TRBJ2-7,TGTGCCAGCAGCTTAGGGACAGATAAAGAATACGAGCAGTACTTC,CASSLGTDKEYEQYF
TRBV7-9,few,15,TRBD2,TRBJ2-1,TGTGCCAGCAGCAACCTAGCGGGGGGGCCGGGTGAGCAGTTCTTC,CASSNLAGGPGEQFF
TRBV5-6,few,14,NA,TRBJ1-1,TGTGCCAGCAGCTTGCTCTCAAAAATAAGTGAAGCTTTCTTT,CASSLLSKISEAFF
TRBV5-1,NA,13,TRBD2,TRBJ2-5,TGCGCCAGCAGCGTCGGGACTAGCGGGAAAAGGTACTTC,CASSVGTSGKRYF
TRBV11-2,few,17,NA,TRBJ1-2,TGTGCCAGCAGCTTATTGACCGCTACAGGTCTGGTGAGGGGCTACACCTTC,CASSLLTATGLVRGYTF
TRBV5-1,many,14,NA,TRBJ2-2,TGCGCCAGCAGCTTAGACCCGAACACCGGGGAGCTGTTTTTT,CASSLDPNTGELFF
TRBV30,many,13,TRBD1,TRBJ1-2,TGTGCCTGGAGCAGGGGGGAACTGGATGGCTACACCTTC,CAWSRGELDGYTF
TRBV2,many,16,NA,TRBJ2-1,TGTGCCAGCAGTGTCCGGGGACGGAGCTCCTACAATGAGCAGTTCTTC,CASSVRGRSSYNEQFF
TRBV15,few,16,NA,TRBJ1-6,TGTGCCACCAGCAGAGATCGAGGCAGGGCGAATTCACCCCTCCACTTT,CATSRDRGRANSPLHF
TRBV6-5,many,13,NA,TRBJ2-5,TGTGCCAGCAGTTACGACAGTGGAGAGACCCAGTACTTC,CASSYDSGETQYF
TRBV9,few,13,NA,TRBJ1-1,TGTGCCAGCAGCGTCGCGCGGAACACTGAAGCTTTCTTT,CASSVARNTEAFF
TRBV29-1,NA,13,TRBD2,TRBJ2-7,TGCAGCGTTGAGTCGGGGGGAACCTACGAGCAGTACTTC,CSVESGGTYEQYF
TRBV10-3,many,14,NA,TRBJ2-1,TGTGCCATCAGGAGCGGCAAATCCTACAATGAGCAGTTCTTC,CAIRSGKSYNEQFF
TRBV3-1,few,13,NA,TRBJ1-5,TGTGCCAGCAGTCAGATGCGGGATCAGCCCCAGCATTTT,CASSQMRDQPQHF
TRBV7-3,many,14,NA,TRBJ1-1,TGTGCCAGCAGCTCCGGGCCCTCGAACACTGAAGCTTTCTTT,CASSSGPSNTEAFF
TRBV7-2,NA,15,NA,TRBJ1-1,TGTGCCAGCAGCTTAAGAGGGACCCTGAACACTGAAGCTTTCTTT,CASSLRGTLNTEAFF
TRBV7-8,many,17,TRBD2,TRBJ2-1,TGTGCCAGCAGCTTAGTGGGTGCTAGCGGGGGGTTTAATGAGCAGTTCTTC,CASSLVGASGGFNEQFF
TRBV11-2,many,15,TRBD1,TRBJ1-1,TGTGCCAGCAGCCCGGGACAGGGCCAAGGGACTGAAGCTTTCTTT,CASSPGQGQGTEAFF
TRBV5-1,once,14,TRBD2,TRBJ2-1,TGTGCCAGCAGCTTGACTAGCGGGGCCTATGAGCAGTTCTTC,CASSLTSGAYEQFF
TRBV11-3,few,12,TRBD1,TRBJ2-5,TGTGCCAGCAGACAGGGGCTTGAGACCCAGTACTTC,CASRQGLETQYF
TRBV2,many,15,NA,TRBJ2-2,TGTGCCAGCAGTGTGGGGCTGGGGAGCACCGGGGAGCTGTTTTTT,CASSVGLGSTGELFF
TRBV19,NA,12,NA,TRBJ1-2,TGTGCCACCCGCGGGCAGGACTATGGCTACACCTTC,CATRGQDYGYTF
TRBV11-2,many,16,TRBD2,TRBJ2-5,TGTGCCAGCAGCATCGGGACTAGCGGGGTCCAAGAGACCCAGTACTTC,CASSIGTSGVQETQYF
TRBV9,NA,15,TRBD1,TRBJ2-5,TGTGCCAGCAGCACCCGACAGGGGGCTTGGGAGACCCAGTACTTC,CASSTRQGAWETQYF
TRBV7-6,NA,14,NA,TRBJ1-5,TGTGCCAGCAGTAGAAACAGTATAGGTCAGCCCCAGCATTTT,CASSRNSIGQPQHF
TRBV7-9,few,17,TRBD2,TRBJ2-1,TGTGCCAGCAGCACCCGGACTAGCGGGAAGGGATTTAATGAGCAGTTCTTC,CASSTRTSGKGFNEQFF
TRBV5-8,few,16,TRBD1,TRBJ2-2,TGTGCCAGCAGCTTGTGGGGACAGGGGCCCACCGGGGAGCTGTTTTTT,CASSLWGQGPTGELFF
TRBV11-2,once,19,NA,TRBJ2-7,TGTGCCAGCAGCGCCCGGGTGGTACGTAGGGGGTCTTCTTCCTACGAGCGGTACTTC,CASSARVVRRGSSSYERYF
TRBV6-2/TRBV6-3,few,16,TRBD1,TRBJ1-1,TGTGCCAGCACCTTGTTGGGGGAGGGGGCGGGCACTGAAGCTTTCTTT,CASTLLGEGAGTEAFF
TRBV12-3/TRBV12-4,NA,14,NA,TRBJ2-5,TGTGCCAGCAGCTTAAGTGATCAACAAGAGGCCCAGTACTTC,CASSLSDQQEAQYF
TRBV5-1,many,15,TRBD2,TRBJ2-7,TGCGCCAGCAGCCTGGGGACTAGTCCTATCGACGAGCAGTACTTC,CASSLGTSPIDEQYF
TRBV6-2/TRBV6-3,many,15,TRBD2,TRBJ2-7,TGTGCCAGCAGTTATAGCGGGAGGTCTACCTACGAGCAGTACTTC,CASSYSGRSTYEQYF
TRBV19,NA,13,NA,TRBJ2-3,TGTGCCAGTAGCGGGGTTTGGACAGATACGCAGTATTTT,CASSGVWTDTQYF
TRBV5-1,few,16,TRBD2,TRBJ2-7,TGCGCCAGCAGCCCCCGGACTAGCACGTCTTCTCACGAGCAGTACTTC,CASSPRTSTSSHEQYF
TRBV7-2,NA,14,NA,TRBJ2-5,TGTGCCAGCAGCGCTATGGGGGGCCGGGAGACCCAGTACTTC,CASSAMGGRETQYF
TRBV20-1,once,16,NA,TRBJ2-2,TGCAGTGCTAGAGATCACGCAGGGGACGGTACCGGGGAGCTGTTTTTT,CSARDHAGDGTGELFF
TRBV3-1,many,15,NA,TRBJ1-2,TGTGCCAGCAGCCAAGATCAAGGACGTAGCTATGGCTACACCTTC,CASSQDQGRSYGYTF
TRBV6-2/TRBV6-3,NA,14,NA,TRBJ2-2,TGTGCCAGCAGTTCCGCCCTAGCGACCGGGGAGCTGTTTTTT,CASSSALATGELFF
TRBV2,many,14,TRBD1,TRBJ1-2,TGTGCCAGCAGTGGACAGGGGAGCCTCAATGGCTACACCTTC,CASSGQGSLNGYTF